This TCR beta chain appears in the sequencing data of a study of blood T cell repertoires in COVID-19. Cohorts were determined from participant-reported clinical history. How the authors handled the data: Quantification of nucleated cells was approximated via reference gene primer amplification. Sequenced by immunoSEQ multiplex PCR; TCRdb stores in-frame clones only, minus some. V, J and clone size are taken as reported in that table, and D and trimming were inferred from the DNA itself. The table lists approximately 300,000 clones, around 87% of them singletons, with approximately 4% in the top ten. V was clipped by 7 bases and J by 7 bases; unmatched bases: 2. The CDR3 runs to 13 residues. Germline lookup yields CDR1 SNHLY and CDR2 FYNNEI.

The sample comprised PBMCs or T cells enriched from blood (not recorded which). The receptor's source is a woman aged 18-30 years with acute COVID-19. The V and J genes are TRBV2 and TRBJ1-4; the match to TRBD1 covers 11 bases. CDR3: CASTGQGAEKLFF. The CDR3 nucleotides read TGTGCCAGCACTGGACAGGGGGCTGAAAAACTGTTTTTT.